This TCR beta chain was captured by sequencing in a study of T-cell reconstitution after alpha-beta-depleted transplantation in children. Study-wide results and limits: Expanded graft clones, several hundred of them, were reportedly the source of alpha-beta T cells about two months after transplant. It was newly produced T cells that mostly accounted for T-cell counts and diversity one year after transplant.

In regard to this clonotype: Antigen specificity is unknown.

For TCRbeta, the library was prepared with unique molecular identifiers. TCRdb re-called the PCR reads with MiXCR, one entry per CDR3 protein. The sample contains 150,000 to 250,000 distinct CDR3 sequences, 6.3% of which appear only once. The TCR comes from a girl under three years old with combined immunodeficiency, due to receive a stem cell transplant. The sample consisted of PBMCs, taken before TCRalphabeta/CD19-depleted stem cell transplant.

The chain's CDR3 is CASSQLAAGPEAFF. The CDR3 DNA follows: TGCGCCAGCAGCCAACTCGCTGCAGGGCCTGAAGCTTTCTTT. The V call is TRBV4-1, the J call TRBJ1-1; the D gene is possibly TRBD1 (5 bases). Germline V lookup: CDR1 MGHRA, CDR2 YSYEKL. The CDR3 consists of 14 residues. The V end was cut by 2 bases, the J end by 6 bases, with 13 bases between.